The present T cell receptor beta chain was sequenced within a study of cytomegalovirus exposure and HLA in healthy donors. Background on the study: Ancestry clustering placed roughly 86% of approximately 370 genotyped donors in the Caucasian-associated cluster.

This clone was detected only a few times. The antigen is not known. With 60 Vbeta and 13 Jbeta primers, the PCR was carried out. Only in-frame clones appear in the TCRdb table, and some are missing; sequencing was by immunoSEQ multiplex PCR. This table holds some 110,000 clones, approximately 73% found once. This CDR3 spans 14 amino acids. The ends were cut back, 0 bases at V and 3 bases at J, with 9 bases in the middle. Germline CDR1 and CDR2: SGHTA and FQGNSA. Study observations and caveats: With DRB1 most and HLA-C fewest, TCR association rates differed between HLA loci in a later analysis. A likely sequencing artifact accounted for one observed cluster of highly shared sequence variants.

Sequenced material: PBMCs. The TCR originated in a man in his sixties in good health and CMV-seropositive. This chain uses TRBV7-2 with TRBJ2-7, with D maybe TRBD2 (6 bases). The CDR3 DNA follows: TGTGCCAGCAGCTTAGCGGGACTCCTCTACGAGCAGTACTTC. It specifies CASSLAGLLYEQYF.